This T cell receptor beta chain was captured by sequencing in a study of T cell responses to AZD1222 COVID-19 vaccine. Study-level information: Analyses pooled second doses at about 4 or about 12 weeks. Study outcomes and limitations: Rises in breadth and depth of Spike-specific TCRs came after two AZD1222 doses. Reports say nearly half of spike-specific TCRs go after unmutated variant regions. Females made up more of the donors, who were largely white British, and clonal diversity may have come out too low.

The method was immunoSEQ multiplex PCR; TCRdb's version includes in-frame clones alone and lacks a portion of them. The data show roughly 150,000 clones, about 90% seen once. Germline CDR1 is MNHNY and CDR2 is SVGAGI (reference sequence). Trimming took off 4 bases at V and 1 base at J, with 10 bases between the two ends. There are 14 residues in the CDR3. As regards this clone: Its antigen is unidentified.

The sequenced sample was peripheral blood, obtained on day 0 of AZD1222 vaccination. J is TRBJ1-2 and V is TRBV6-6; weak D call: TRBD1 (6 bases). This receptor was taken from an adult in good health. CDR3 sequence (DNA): TGTGCCAGCAGTTCTGACAGGAGTAACTATGGCTACACCTTC. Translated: CASSSDRSNYGYTF.